The present T cell receptor (beta chain) was sequenced within a study of CD8 T cells in ankylosing spondylitis. Quantitative barcoded 5'-RACE was used to prepare TCR beta libraries. Using its own MiXCR run on the 5' RACE reads, TCRdb lists one record per CDR3 protein. Among approximately 220,000 distinct CDR3 sequences listed, 25% to 30% were seen once. General study findings and limits: Significantly higher representation of disease-linked clones was reported for matched ankylosing spondylitis synovial fluid. Some of these motif variants have turned up before, in reports on reactive arthritis synovial fluid and blood. Ankylosing spondylitis blood appeared to be characterized by a TCR beta motif of several highly homologous variants.

Germline V gives CDR1 ENHRY, CDR2 SYGVKD. V shed 6 bases, J shed 0 bases, and the junction held 7 bases outside the gene matches. The CDR3 is 15 amino acids. This clonotype came up many times. Its antigen is unidentified. This chain uses TRBV10-3 with TRBJ1-1; TRBD1 matches 7 bases. The sample consisted of blood, either unsorted or a sorted T cell fraction (not recorded which). The origin of this receptor is a male donor with ankylosing spondylitis or in good health (not recorded which). CDR3 in DNA: TGTGCCATCAGGGCCCAACAGGGGCTGAACACTGAAGCTTTCTTT. Translating it yields CAIRAQQGLNTEAFF.